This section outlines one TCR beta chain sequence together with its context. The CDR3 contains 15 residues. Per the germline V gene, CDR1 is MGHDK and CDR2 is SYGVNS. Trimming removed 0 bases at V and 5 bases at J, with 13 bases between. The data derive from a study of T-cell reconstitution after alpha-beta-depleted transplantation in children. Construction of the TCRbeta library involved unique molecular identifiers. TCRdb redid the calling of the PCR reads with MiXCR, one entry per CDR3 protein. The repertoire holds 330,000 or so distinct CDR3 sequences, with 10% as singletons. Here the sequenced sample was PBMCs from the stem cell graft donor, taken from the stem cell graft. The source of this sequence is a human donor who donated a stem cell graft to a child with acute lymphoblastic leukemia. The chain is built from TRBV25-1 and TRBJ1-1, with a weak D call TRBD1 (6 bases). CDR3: CASSEYARGGTEAFF. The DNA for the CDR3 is TGTGCCAGCAGTGAATATGCCAGGGGAGGGACTGAAGCTTTCTTT.